A single sample is the source of the 30 T cell receptor beta chains below, sequenced in a study of CD8 T cells in ankylosing spondylitis. MiXCR was run by TCRdb on the 5' RACE reads, yielding one entry per CDR3 protein. Of about 240,000 distinct CDR3 sequences listed, around 11% are singletons. The sample taken for sequencing was blood, either unsorted or a sorted T cell fraction (not recorded which). These receptors were taken from a male donor with ankylosing spondylitis or in good health (not recorded which).

Of note for this clonotype: A much more abundant neighbour one base away suggests this may be a read error. The chain couples TRBV7-6 to TRBJ1-4; no reliable D call. In germline, CDR1 is SGHVS, CDR2 FNYEAQ. The CDR3 length is 14 residues. The CDR3: CAGSLGSNNEKLFF. In DNA, the CDR3 is TGTGCCGGCAGCTTAGGAAGTAATAATGAAAAACTGTTTTTT.

This clonotype was observed many times. The chain has TRBV2 and TRBJ2-3; unclear D gene. CDR1 SNHLY and CDR2 FYNNEI come from the germline V gene. The V gene lost 6 bases and the J gene lost 1 base, with 8 bases spanning the gap. The CDR3 extends over 13 amino acids. The CDR3 bases are TGTGCCAGCAGGGGTCGGGGCACAGATACGCAGTATTTT. This translates into CASRGRGTDTQYF.

The chain links TRBV28 to TRBJ2-1; TRBD2 matches 10 bases. The trim removed 5 bases at V and 6 bases at J, leaving 7 bases unmatched. This CDR3 comprises 15 residues. The germline gives CDR1 MDHEN, CDR2 SYDVKM. CDR3: CASSSLAGVANEQFF. CDR3 nucleotides: TGTGCCAGCAGTAGTCTAGCGGGAGTTGCCAATGAGCAGTTCTTC.

This clonotype has at least ten counts. This chain uses TRBV5-1 with TRBJ2-3; 7 positions match TRBD1. From germline, CDR1 is SGHRS and CDR2 YFSETQ. The V and J ends lost 4 bases and 2 bases, in that order; junction bases with no gene match: 10. The CDR3 is 16 residues long. In nucleotides, the CDR3 is TGCGCCAGCAGCCAAACCGGGACAGAATACACAGATACGCAGTATTTT. It is translated as CASSQTGTEYTDTQYF.

This clonotype was counted at least ten times. The chain employs TRBV28 and TRBJ2-1; 8 bases are shared with TRBD1. In germline, CDR1 is MDHEN, CDR2 SYDVKM. This CDR3 is 17 amino acids long. V lost 1 base to trimming and J lost 9 bases; unmatched junction nucleotides: 14. This chain's CDR3 is CASSLFNLRTGNPEQFF. In DNA, the CDR3 is TGTGCCAGCAGTTTATTTAATTTGAGGACAGGGAATCCTGAGCAGTTCTTC.

This clonotype was seen repeatedly, ten times or more. The chain joins TRBV15 to TRBJ1-5, with unresolved D. The germline V and J ends were trimmed by 5 bases and 0 bases, with 8 bases remaining between them. CDR3 length: 14 residues. Germline CDR1 and CDR2: LNHNV and YYDKDF (reference sequence). CDR3 DNA: TGTGCCACCAGCGGACGGGATAGCAATCAGCCCCAGCATTTT. Its protein is CATSGRDSNQPQHF.

This clonotype was picked up a small number of times. The chain is built from TRBV6-1 and TRBJ1-4, with D perhaps matching TRBD1 (5 bases). The germline gives CDR1 MNHNS, CDR2 SASEGT. The CDR3 runs 15 residues. V shed 5 bases and J shed 2 bases, with 12 bases lying between them. CDR3 nucleotide sequence: TGTGCCAGCAGTCCTCAGGGTAGCACTAATGAAAAACTGTTTTTT. This codes for CASSPQGSTNEKLFF.

This clonotype was seen repeatedly, ten times or more. The genes are TRBV29-1 and TRBJ2-3; possibly TRBD2 for D (6 bases). The CDR3 totals 14 residues. Trimming stripped 6 bases from V and 0 bases from J, with 13 bases between. Germline V gene lookup returns CDR1 SQVTM and CDR2 ANQGSEA. The CDR3 loop is CSVPDYPSTDTQYF. The DNA for the CDR3 is TGCAGCGTCCCGGACTATCCTAGCACAGATACGCAGTATTTT.

This clonotype came up many times. The CDR3 sequence: CAIGHLMNTEAFF. In DNA form, the CDR3 reads TGTGCCATCGGACACCTCATGAACACTGAAGCTTTCTTT. The genes are TRBV12-3 or TRBV12-4 and TRBJ1-1, with a possible D match to TRBD1 (5 bases). This CDR3 region has 13 residues. Trimming stripped 10 bases from V and 0 bases from J, with 12 bases between.

There are many counts of this clonotype. The chain uses TRBV4-1 and TRBJ2-7; D is perhaps TRBD1 (6 bases). The V end lost 4 bases, the J end lost 2 bases, and 15 bases lay between the germline ends. Germline assignment: CDR1 MGHRA and CDR2 YSYEKL. The CDR3 totals 15 residues. Here the CDR3 reads CASSPEQTGPYEQYF. The DNA for the CDR3 is TGCGCCAGCAGCCCAGAGCAGACAGGACCCTACGAGCAGTACTTC.

V usage is TRBV27 and J usage is TRBJ2-4, with D hard to call. The V end was cut by 3 bases, the J end by 3 bases, with 6 bases between. Germline CDR1 MNHEY, CDR2 SMNVEV (reference sequence). The CDR3 spans 13 residues. The chain's CDR3 is CASSLAVKNIQYF. CDR3 bases: TGTGCCAGCAGTTTGGCGGTCAAAAACATTCAGTACTTC.

This clonotype was found many times. CDR3 DNA sequence: TGTGCCAGCAGTTTTAGCGGGGTGAGCACAGATACGCAGTATTTT. Residues: CASSFSGVSTDTQYF. The chain recombines TRBV12-3 or TRBV12-4 with TRBJ2-3; 8 bases fit TRBD2. Losses at the gene ends were 3 bases for V and 0 bases for J; bases not matched to a gene: 2. The CDR3 covers 15 residues.

This clonotype came up a few times. This sequence joins TRBV4-1 and TRBJ2-1; perhaps TRBD1 as D (5 bases). Germline loops: CDR1 MGHRA, CDR2 YSYEKL. The CDR3 is 16 residues long. The V gene lost 0 bases and the J gene lost 5 bases, with 14 bases spanning the gap. The CDR3, as DNA: TGCGCCAGCAGCCAAGATGGATGGCCGACAGACAATGAGCAGTTCTTC. This codes for CASSQDGWPTDNEQFF.

This clonotype was counted only a few times. The chain recombines TRBV7-9 with TRBJ1-1; unclear D gene. This CDR3 has 15 amino acids. Looked up from germline, CDR1 is SEHNR and CDR2 is FQNEAQ (reference sequence). Trimming removed 0 bases at V and 5 bases at J, with 13 bases between. The CDR3 here is CASSLASGKETEAFF. The CDR3 DNA reads as TGTGCCAGCAGCTTAGCCTCCGGGAAGGAGACTGAAGCTTTCTTT.

This clonotype was seen ten or more times. This chain joins TRBV6-1 and TRBJ1-2; 7 positions agree with TRBD1. V lost 2 bases to trimming and J lost 13 bases; unmatched junction nucleotides: 16. Germline lookup yields CDR1 MNHNS and CDR2 SASEGT. The CDR3 runs to 15 residues. CDR3: CASSETTGTEAFSTF. DNA for the CDR3: TGTGCCAGCAGTGAAACGACCGGGACAGAGGCTTTTAGCACCTTC.

This clonotype was detected a few times. The V call is TRBV5-1, the J call TRBJ1-5; TRBD1 matches 8 bases. The germline CDR1 and CDR2 sequences are SGHRS and YFSETQ. J gave up 3 bases and V 4 bases, and 6 bases lay outside the gene matches. This CDR3 contains 15 residues. CDR3 loop: CASSPGTGSNQPQHF. CDR3 in DNA: TGCGCCAGCAGCCCGGGGACAGGATCCAATCAGCCCCAGCATTTT.

This rearrangement joins TRBV4-1 to TRBJ2-1; D may be TRBD2 (7 bases). The CDR3 has 15 residues. Germline-derived CDR1 and CDR2 are MGHRA and YSYEKL. The V end was cut by 0 bases, the J end by 10 bases, with 16 bases between. The CDR3 sequence: CASSQEGGPSGEQFF. The CDR3 coding sequence is TGCGCCAGCAGCCAAGAGGGGGGGCCGAGCGGGGAGCAGTTCTTC.

This chain uses TRBV6-2 or TRBV6-3 with TRBJ2-4; 8 nucleotides match TRBD2. The CDR3 consists of 15 residues. From germline, CDR1 is MNHEY and CDR2 SVGEGT. Trimming at V came to 0 bases and at J to 6 bases, leaving 4 bases not matched to a gene. Here the CDR3 reads CASSYSGSGTNIQYF. In DNA form, the CDR3 reads TGTGCCAGCAGTTACTCGGGTAGCGGGACAAACATTCAGTACTTC.

The table lists this clonotype with many counts. The chain is built from TRBV20-1 and TRBJ2-7, with 11 bases identical to TRBD2. This CDR3 comprises 14 residues. V trimming: 2 bases; J trimming: 3 bases; junction bases outside the gene matches: 3. Germline CDR1 is DFQATT and CDR2 is SNEGSKA (reference sequence). The chain's CDR3 is CSARLLAGDYEQYF. CDR3 bases: TGCAGTGCTAGATTACTAGCGGGGGACTACGAGCAGTACTTC.

This clonotype was seen ten or more times. The chain couples TRBV9 to TRBJ1-2; D not certain. Trimming left V 0 bases short and J 1 base short, with 13 bases between. Germline lookup yields CDR1 SGDLS and CDR2 YYNGEE. The CDR3 length is 16 residues. CDR3 residues: CASSVESQSFNYGYTF. DNA for the CDR3: TGTGCCAGCAGCGTAGAGTCACAGTCCTTTAACTATGGCTACACCTTC.

Many counts were recorded for this clonotype. The CDR3 loop reads CAIQGSRQETQYF. The CDR3 region has the DNA TGTGCCATCCAAGGGAGTCGGCAAGAGACCCAGTACTTC. The rearrangement joins TRBV10-3 to TRBJ2-5, with a possible D match to TRBD2 (5 bases). The ends were cut back, 8 bases at V and 2 bases at J, with 12 bases in the middle. There are 13 residues in the CDR3. Germline V gene lookup returns CDR1 ENHRY and CDR2 SYGVKD.

V is TRBV29-1 and J is TRBJ1-1; D gene uncertain. The V gene's germline CDR1 is SQVTM and CDR2 ANQGSEA. There are 13 residues in the CDR3. V lost 2 bases and J lost 4, with 11 bases in between. CDR3 DNA sequence: TGCAGCGTTGAAAGGGCCAGCGGCACTGAAGCTTTCTTT. It codes for CSVERASGTEAFF.

V usage is TRBV5-6 and J usage is TRBJ2-1; no definite D call. Per the germline V gene, CDR1 is SGHDT and CDR2 is YYEEEE. This CDR3 is built from 15 residues. V shed 0 bases and J shed 10 bases, with 17 bases lying between them. The CDR3 here is CASSLGPLEWSEQFF. CDR3 in DNA: TGTGCCAGCAGCTTGGGGCCCCTCGAGTGGTCGGAGCAGTTCTTC.

This clonotype was seen many times. The genes are TRBV29-1 and TRBJ1-2; a weak D match, TRBD1 (6 bases). CDR1 is SQVTM and CDR2 is ANQGSEA in the germline V gene. The V end lost 4 bases, the J end lost 8 bases, and 14 bases lay between the germline ends. This CDR3 comprises 12 residues. The DNA of the CDR3 is TGCAGCGTTGCCGGCGGGGGCCCCGGCTACACCTTC. This gives the protein CSVAGGGPGYTF.

This clonotype was picked up a small number of times. The chain recombines TRBV29-1 with TRBJ2-7, with D possibly being TRBD1 (6 bases). Trimming took off 7 bases at V and 1 base at J, with 14 bases between the two ends. Germline loops: CDR1 SQVTM, CDR2 ANQGSEA. The CDR3 has 13 residues. Here the CDR3 DNA reads TGCAGCGCCAAAAACAGGGTGTCCTACGAGCAGTACTTC. Protein sequence: CSAKNRVSYEQYF.

This clonotype was seen a few times. The chain couples TRBV3-1 to TRBJ2-7; D might be TRBD2 (7 bases). The length of the CDR3 is 19 residues. Germline loops: CDR1 LGHDT, CDR2 YNNKEL (reference sequence). Trimming pared 1 base from V and 0 bases from J, leaving 22 bases between. The CDR3 nucleotides are TGTGCCAGCAGCCAAGTGGGGGGGCCGGGACGAAAGAACTCCTACGAGCAGTACTTC. Amino acids: CASSQVGGPGRKNSYEQYF.

The V and J genes are TRBV19 and TRBJ2-1, with TRBD1 matching 8 bases. The CDR3 consists of 16 residues. In germline, CDR1 is LNHDA, CDR2 SQIVND (reference sequence). V trimming: 5 bases; J trimming: 8 bases; junction bases outside the gene matches: 14. This chain's CDR3 is CASSGRTGISVDEQFF. The CDR3 coding sequence is TGTGCCAGTAGTGGGCGGACAGGGATCAGCGTCGATGAGCAGTTCTTC.

Many counts were recorded for this clonotype. The rearrangement joins TRBV19 to TRBJ1-1; TRBD1 is a possible D gene (5 bases). V was cut by 0 bases and J by 6 bases, with 11 bases left in between. The CDR3 is made up of 14 amino acids. CDR1 and CDR2 from the germline V gene are LNHDA and SQIVND (reference sequence). The CDR3 sequence: CASSIEGRWAEAFF. In nucleotides, the CDR3 is TGTGCCAGTAGTATAGAGGGACGTTGGGCTGAAGCTTTCTTT.

J is TRBJ2-5 and V is TRBV5-1, with D possibly TRBD1 on 6 matching bases. CDR3 length: 14 residues. The V end lost 4 bases, the J end lost 9 bases, and 19 bases lay between the germline ends. CDR1 and CDR2 from the germline V gene are SGHRS and YFSETQ. The CDR3 DNA sequence: TGCGCCAGCAGCGTCGGCGGACAGCTTAGGGCCCAGTACTTC. Encoded protein: CASSVGGQLRAQYF.

This clonotype was counted ten times or more. This sequence joins TRBV29-1 and TRBJ2-3; the D gene is possibly TRBD2 (6 bases). The CDR3 length is 14 residues. Germline V lookup: CDR1 SQVTM, CDR2 ANQGSEA. V lost 4 bases, J lost 5 bases, and 16 bases lay in between. CDR3: CSVASGNGRDTQYF. The DNA of the CDR3 is TGCAGCGTTGCATCAGGGAACGGGAGAGATACGCAGTATTTT.